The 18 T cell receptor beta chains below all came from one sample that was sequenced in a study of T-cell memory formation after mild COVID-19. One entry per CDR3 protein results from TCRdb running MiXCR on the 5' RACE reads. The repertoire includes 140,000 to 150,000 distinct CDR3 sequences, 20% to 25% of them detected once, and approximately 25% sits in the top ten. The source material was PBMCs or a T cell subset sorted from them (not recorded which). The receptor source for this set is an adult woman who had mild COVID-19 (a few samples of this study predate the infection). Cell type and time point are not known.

The CDR3 DNA follows: TGTGCCAGCAGGGTTCTCTCGACGGTAGAGACCCAGTACTTC. It translates to CASRVLSTVETQYF. The chain employs TRBV7-9 and TRBJ2-5; D remains ambiguous. Trimming removed 6 bases from V and 4 bases from J, with 15 bases in between. The CDR3 is made up of 14 amino acids. The germline CDR1 and CDR2 sequences are SEHNR and FQNEAQ (reference sequence).

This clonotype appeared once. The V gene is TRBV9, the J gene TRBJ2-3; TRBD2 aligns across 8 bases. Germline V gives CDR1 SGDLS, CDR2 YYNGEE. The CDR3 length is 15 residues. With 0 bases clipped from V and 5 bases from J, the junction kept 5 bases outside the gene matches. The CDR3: CASSVDPGLEDTQYF. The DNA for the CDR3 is TGTGCCAGCAGCGTAGACCCGGGACTAGAAGATACGCAGTATTTT.

CDR3 in amino acids: CASSRPSSSFPEAFF. The CDR3, as DNA: TGTGCCAGCAGTCGACCTTCTTCCAGTTTTCCCGAAGCTTTCTTT. This chain links TRBV6-2 or TRBV6-3 with TRBJ1-1; D call uncertain. Trimming cost V 5 bases and J 8 bases, with 21 bases left between them. The CDR3 is 15 amino acids. CDR1 is MNHEY and CDR2 is SVGEGT in the germline V gene.

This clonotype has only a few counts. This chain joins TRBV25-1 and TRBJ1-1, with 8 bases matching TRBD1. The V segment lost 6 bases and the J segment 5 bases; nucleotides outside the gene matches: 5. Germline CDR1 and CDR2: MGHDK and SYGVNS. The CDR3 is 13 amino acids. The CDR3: CASRQGAWTEAFF. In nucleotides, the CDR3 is TGTGCCAGCAGGCAGGGGGCTTGGACTGAAGCTTTCTTT.

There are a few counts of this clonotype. CDR3 bases: TGTGCCAGCAGCGTCCCGGGATCCAATGTCTACGAGCAGTACTTC. This gives the protein CASSVPGSNVYEQYF. The chain employs TRBV7-9 and TRBJ2-7; TRBD2 is a possible D gene (5 bases). This CDR3 region has 15 residues. CDR1 and CDR2 (germline): SEHNR, FQNEAQ (reference sequence). V lost 5 bases and J lost 3, with 17 bases in between.

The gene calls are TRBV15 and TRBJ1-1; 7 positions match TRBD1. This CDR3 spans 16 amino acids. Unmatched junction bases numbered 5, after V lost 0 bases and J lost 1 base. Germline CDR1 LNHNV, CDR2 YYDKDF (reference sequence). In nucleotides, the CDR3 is TGTGCCACCAGCAGAGATAAGGAGGGGGCGAACACTGAAGCTTTCTTT. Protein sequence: CATSRDKEGANTEAFF.

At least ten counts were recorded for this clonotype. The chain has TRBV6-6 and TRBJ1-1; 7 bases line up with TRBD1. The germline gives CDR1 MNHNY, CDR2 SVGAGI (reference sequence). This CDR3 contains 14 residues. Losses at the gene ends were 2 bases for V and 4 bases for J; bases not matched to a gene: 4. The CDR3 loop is CASSYGTALTEAFF. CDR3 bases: TGTGCCAGCAGTTACGGGACAGCTCTCACTGAAGCTTTCTTT.

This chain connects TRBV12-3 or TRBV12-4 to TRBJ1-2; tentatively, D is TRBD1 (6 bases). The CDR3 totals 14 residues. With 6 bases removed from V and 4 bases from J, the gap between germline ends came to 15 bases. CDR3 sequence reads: CASSNMGAGYGYTF. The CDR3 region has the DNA TGTGCCAGCAGCAACATGGGGGCGGGCTATGGCTACACCTTC.

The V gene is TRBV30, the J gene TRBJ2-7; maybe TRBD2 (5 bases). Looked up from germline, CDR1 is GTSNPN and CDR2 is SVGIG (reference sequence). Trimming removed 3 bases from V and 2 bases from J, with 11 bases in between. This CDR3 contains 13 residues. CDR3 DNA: TGTGCCTGGAGCGACACCGGGACCTACGAGCAGTACTTC. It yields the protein CAWSDTGTYEQYF.

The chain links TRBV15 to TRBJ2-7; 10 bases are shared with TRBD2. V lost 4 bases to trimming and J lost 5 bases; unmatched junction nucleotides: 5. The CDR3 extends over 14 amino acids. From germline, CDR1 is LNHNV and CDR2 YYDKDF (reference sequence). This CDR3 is CATSTSGSRDEQYF. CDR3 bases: TGTGCCACCAGCACTAGCGGGAGTCGCGACGAGCAGTACTTC.

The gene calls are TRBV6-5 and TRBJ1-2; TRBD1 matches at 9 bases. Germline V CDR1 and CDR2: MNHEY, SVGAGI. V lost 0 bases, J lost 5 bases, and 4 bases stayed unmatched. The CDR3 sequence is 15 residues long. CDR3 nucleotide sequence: TGTGCCAGCAGTTACTCATCCGGGACAGGGTATGGCTACACCTTC. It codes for CASSYSSGTGYGYTF.

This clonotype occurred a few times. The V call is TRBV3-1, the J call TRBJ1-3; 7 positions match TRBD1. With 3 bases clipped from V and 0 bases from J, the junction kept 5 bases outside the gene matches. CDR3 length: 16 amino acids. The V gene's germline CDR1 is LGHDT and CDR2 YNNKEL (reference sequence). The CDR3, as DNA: TGTGCCAGCAGCCAGGGGACAGCTGACTCTGGAAACACCATATATTTT. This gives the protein CASSQGTADSGNTIYF.

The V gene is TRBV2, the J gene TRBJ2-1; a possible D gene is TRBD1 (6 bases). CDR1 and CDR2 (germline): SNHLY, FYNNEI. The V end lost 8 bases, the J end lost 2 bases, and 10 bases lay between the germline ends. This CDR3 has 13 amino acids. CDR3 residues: CASADRTYNEQFF. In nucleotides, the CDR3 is TGTGCCAGCGCGGACAGAACCTACAATGAGCAGTTCTTC.

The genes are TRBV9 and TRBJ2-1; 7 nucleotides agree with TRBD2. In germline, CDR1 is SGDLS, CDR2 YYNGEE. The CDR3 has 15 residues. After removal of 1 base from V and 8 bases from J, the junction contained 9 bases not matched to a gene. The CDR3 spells CASSVLGEGEDEQFF. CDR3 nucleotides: TGTGCCAGCAGCGTATTGGGGGAGGGCGAAGATGAGCAGTTCTTC.

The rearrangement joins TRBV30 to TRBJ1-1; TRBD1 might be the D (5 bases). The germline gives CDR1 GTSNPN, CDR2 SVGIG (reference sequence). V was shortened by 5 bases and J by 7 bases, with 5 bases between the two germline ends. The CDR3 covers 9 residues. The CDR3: CAWDSEAFF. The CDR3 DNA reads TGTGCCTGGGACAGTGAAGCTTTCTTT.

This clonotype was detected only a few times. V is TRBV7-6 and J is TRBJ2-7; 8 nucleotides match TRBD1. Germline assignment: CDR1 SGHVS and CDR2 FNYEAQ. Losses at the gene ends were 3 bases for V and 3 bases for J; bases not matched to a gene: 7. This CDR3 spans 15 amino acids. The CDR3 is CASSFSGTGSYEQYF. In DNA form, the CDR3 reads TGTGCCAGCAGCTTCTCCGGGACAGGAAGCTACGAGCAGTACTTC. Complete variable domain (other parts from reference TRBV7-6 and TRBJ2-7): GAGVSQSPRYKVTKRGQDVALRCDPISGHVSLYWYRQALGQGPEFLTYFNYEAQQDKSGLPNDRFSAERPEGSISTLTIQRTEQRDSAMYRCASSFSGTGSYEQYFGPGTRLTVT.

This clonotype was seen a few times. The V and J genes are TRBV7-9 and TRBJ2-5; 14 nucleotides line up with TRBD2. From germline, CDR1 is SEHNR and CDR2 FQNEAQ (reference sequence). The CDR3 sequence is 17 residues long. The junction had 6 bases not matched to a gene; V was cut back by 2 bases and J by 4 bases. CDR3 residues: CASSLPPTSGRAETQYF. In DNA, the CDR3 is TGTGCCAGCAGCTTACCCCCGACTAGCGGGAGGGCAGAGACCCAGTACTTC.

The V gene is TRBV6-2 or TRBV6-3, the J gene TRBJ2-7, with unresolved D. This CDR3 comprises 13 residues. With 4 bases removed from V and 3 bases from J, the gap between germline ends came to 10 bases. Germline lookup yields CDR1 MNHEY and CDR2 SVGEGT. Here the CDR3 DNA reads TGTGCCAGCAGTTCCACCACTCACTACGAGCAGTACTTC. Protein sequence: CASSSTTHYEQYF.